This record covers a single T cell receptor (beta chain). The clone's antigen remains unknown. No much larger clone is present one base from it, and per-base qualities are unavailable. The data were obtained in a study of blood T cell repertoires in COVID-19 (dated by TCRdb to 2018 to 2021). Notes on the research overall: Samples covering the acute and convalescent phases of COVID-19 were provided by collaborators in the United States, Italy and Spain. The repertoires were made available in a free public database intended to serve as a resource for research on the immune response to SARS-CoV-2. Where available, HLA class I and class II types were taken from metadata supplied by the sample provider and were not determined by assay-based typing. The material from the prospective study consisted of cDNA or gDNA derived from T cells, B-cell-depleted T cells, or PBMCs. The samples were drawn from two sources: the first 160 participants of the ongoing ImmuneRACE study, and fewer than 1,500 subjects contributed by 6 global collaborators. Subjects who had been exposed to COVID-19, were actively infected with it, or had recovered from it provided the deeply sampled blood TCRbeta repertoires that made up the dataset. A de-identified subject ID, COVID-19 status, age in years and sex were almost always included in the sample metadata.

TCRbeta CDR3 regions were amplified from genomic DNA by means of the immunoSEQ Assay, a bias-controlled multiplex PCR. The study's own analysis went as follows. The number of nucleated cells in each sample was estimated from the amplification of reference gene primers within the assay. To quantify the absolute abundance of each unique TCRbeta CDR3 rearrangement, sequence reads were collapsed and filtered. For each sample, productive Simpson clonality was calculated as the square root of Simpson's diversity index across productive rearrangements. Here the immuneACCESS table is served through TCRdb, limited to in-frame sequences with V and J called. Missing clones are a known gap in these copies; in checked studies unresolved V genes cover under half, and the rest lacks a known reason. V and J calls and clone size are copied from that table; D and trimming were computed from the DNA. This sample comprises some 120,000 clones, 80% of them detected only once. Clones ranked in the top ten supply around a quarter of the sample.

General findings and caveats noted by the study authors: The amount of clinical and demographic metadata varied by source and participant and was provided uncurated.

Whole blood was collected in K2EDTA tubes by collaborating institutions according to the institutions' own protocols. For TCRbeta analysis, collaborators shipped samples in one of three forms: frozen whole blood, isolated PBMCs, or DNA extracted from either of those sample types. Sequences LGHNA (CDR1) and YSLEER (CDR2) are obtained from the germline V gene. Taken from cysteine to phenylalanine, the CDR3 has 15 residues. The entry retains the CDR3 DNA only, 45 bases that are in frame from base 1. Germline trimming amounts to 3 bases on V and 8 bases on J, with 10 as the count of junction bases outside the gene matches.

The clonotype originates from a human donor in a cohort sampled during active COVID-19. The rearranged segments are TRBV4-3 and TRBJ2-1; 7 junctional bases match TRBD2. Sequencing used peripheral blood. The CDR3 corresponds to CASSQGGGSGDEQFF. The nucleotide sequence is given as TGCGCCAGCAGCCAGGGTGGCGGGAGTGGCGATGAGCAGTTCTTC.